This T cell receptor beta chain was documented in a study of shared clonotypes between healthy human individuals. Only in-frame clones appear in the TCRdb table, and some are missing; sequencing was by immunoSEQ multiplex PCR. The table lists roughly 500,000 clones, less than 80% of them singletons. Study outcomes and limitations: The sampled material consisted only of blood, and tissue repertoires are likely to differ.

This clone occurred once. Antigen specificity is unknown. This TCR came from a woman aged 35 to 49 in good health. Some clones in this sample may be carry-over from other donors' samples. The sequenced material came from PBMCs.

CDR3 sequence: CASSQDPLREYDNEQFF. DNA for the CDR3: TGTGCCAGCAGCCAAGATCCTCTACGGGAGTATGACAATGAGCAGTTCTTC. J is TRBJ2-1 and V is TRBV4-2; D is possibly TRBD2 (6 bases). The CDR3 loop spans 17 amino acids. The germline V and J ends were trimmed by 0 bases and 5 bases, with 17 bases remaining between them. Germline CDR1 reads LGHNA; CDR2 reads YNFKEQ.